The 27 T cell receptor beta chains given below trace back to one sample, sequenced in a study of cytomegalovirus exposure and HLA in healthy donors. Amplification used 60 Vbeta primers and 13 Jbeta primers. Method: immunoSEQ multiplex PCR; TCRdb's copy keeps in-frame clones and lacks some. The repertoire consists of about 170,000 clones, with approximately 80% occurring once and the leading ten covering 0.6% to 0.9%. Source material: PBMCs. Receptor source: a female donor in good health and CMV-seronegative.

The rearrangement uses TRBV28 and TRBJ2-7, with TRBD1 as a possible D gene (5 bases). This CDR3 has 14 residues. CDR1 and CDR2 from the germline V gene are MDHEN and SYDVKM. V was trimmed by 9 bases and J by 3 bases, leaving 18 bases between them. This CDR3 reads CARFPRDSVYEQYF. DNA for the CDR3: TGTGCCAGATTCCCCAGGGATTCGGTCTACGAGCAGTACTTC.

This chain links TRBV9 with TRBJ2-1; unclear D gene. There are 14 residues in the CDR3. In germline, CDR1 is SGDLS, CDR2 YYNGEE. V lost 0 bases to trimming and J lost 6 bases, with 10 bases between them. The CDR3 spells CASSVEVERNEQFF. The CDR3 DNA reads TGTGCCAGCAGCGTAGAAGTTGAGCGCAATGAGCAGTTCTTC.

This clone was detected only once. The chain combines TRBV7-9 with TRBJ2-2; 7 bases are a match to TRBD1. With V trimmed by 7 bases and J by 6 bases, 5 bases remained unmatched. The CDR3 contains 13 residues. Germline V gene lookup returns CDR1 SEHNR and CDR2 FQNEAQ (reference sequence). As DNA, the CDR3 is TGTGCCAGCACATGGACAGGCCCCGGGGAGCTGTTTTTT. Residues: CASTWTGPGELFF.

The J gene is TRBJ2-2, the V gene TRBV27; 10 bases fit TRBD2. The CDR3 is 18 residues long. J gave up 7 bases and V 3 bases, and 14 bases lay outside the gene matches. Germline loops: CDR1 MNHEY, CDR2 SMNVEV (reference sequence). The CDR3 region is CASSFSLAGIVLGGELFF. The CDR3 DNA is TGTGCCAGCAGTTTCTCACTAGCGGGGATCGTCTTGGGCGGGGAGCTGTTTTTT.

The chain combines TRBV9 with TRBJ2-7, with 8 bases lining up with TRBD1. Germline trimming cut 4 bases from V and 2 bases from J; bases unmatched to any gene: 5. Germline CDR1 and CDR2: SGDLS and YYNGEE. This CDR3 comprises 14 residues. The CDR3 is CASSPDRDTYEQYF. CDR3 nucleotides: TGTGCCAGCAGCCCGGACAGGGACACCTACGAGCAGTACTTC.

The chain is built from TRBV23-1 and TRBJ2-5; 8 nucleotides agree with TRBD1. TRBV23-1 belongs to the ORF category, with a function that is uncertain. With V trimmed by 2 bases and J by 2 bases, 4 bases remained unmatched. The CDR3 contains 15 residues. This chain's CDR3 is CASSQLTGVQETQYF. The DNA for the CDR3 is TGCGCCAGCAGTCAACTGACAGGGGTACAAGAGACCCAGTACTTC.

The rearrangement joins TRBV19 to TRBJ2-3; D call uncertain. Germline loops: CDR1 LNHDA, CDR2 SQIVND (reference sequence). Trimming left V 7 bases short and J 0 bases short, with 14 bases between. The CDR3 consists of 15 residues. CDR3 residues: CASKRRGASTDTQYF. The CDR3 nucleotides are TGTGCCAGTAAAAGGCGAGGCGCTAGCACAGATACGCAGTATTTT.

In its sample, this clone was seen a few times. The chain employs TRBV28 and TRBJ1-2; the D gene is possibly TRBD1 (6 bases). Germline V gene data show CDR1 as MDHEN and CDR2 as SYDVKM. The length of the CDR3 is 11 residues. V lost 11 bases to trimming and J lost 7 bases, with 14 bases between them. The CDR3 DNA sequence: TGTGCCGACAAGGGGGAAGGTGGCTACACCTTC. Translation gives CADKGEGGYTF.

The chain uses TRBV7-9 and TRBJ1-1; 9 bases match TRBD1. Per the germline V gene, CDR1 is SEHNR and CDR2 is FQNEAQ (reference sequence). Trimming removed 5 bases from V and 5 bases from J; junction bases left unmatched: 9. The CDR3 extends over 15 amino acids. CDR3 DNA: TGTGCCAGCAGCCTCAGGGAGACAGGGGGGACTGAAGCTTTCTTT. Encoded protein: CASSLRETGGTEAFF.

V and J are TRBV5-4 and TRBJ2-7, with a tentative D call TRBD1 (6 bases). The CDR3 has 14 amino acids. V was trimmed by 2 bases and J by 4 bases, leaving 13 bases between them. Germline values: CDR1 SGHNT, CDR2 YYREEE (reference sequence). In DNA form, the CDR3 reads TGTGCCAGCAGCTTATCCGGGACAACGTACGAGCAGTACTTC. It specifies CASSLSGTTYEQYF.

This clone showed up just once. The chain carries TRBV10-3 and TRBJ1-5; unclear D gene. Germline V gene sequence: CDR1 ENHRY, CDR2 SYGVKD. Trimming stripped 6 bases from V and 3 bases from J, with 9 bases between. The CDR3 sequence is 13 residues long. CDR3 coding DNA: TGTGCCATCAGCCCGGGTCCCAATCAGCCCCAGCATTTT. Amino acid sequence: CAISPGPNQPQHF.

The V and J genes are TRBV4-3 and TRBJ2-7; perhaps TRBD1 as D (6 bases). Trimming removed 1 base from V and 0 bases from J, with 10 bases in between. The CDR3 extends over 15 amino acids. Germline values: CDR1 LGHNA, CDR2 YSLEER. This chain's CDR3 is CASSQAQGSSYEQYF. The CDR3 region has the DNA TGCGCCAGCAGCCAAGCCCAGGGGAGCTCCTACGAGCAGTACTTC.

This clone was detected only a few times. This sequence joins TRBV29-1 and TRBJ1-6, with D possibly matching TRBD1 (6 bases). The germline V and J ends were trimmed by 4 bases and 8 bases, with 12 bases remaining between them. This CDR3 is 13 amino acids long. Germline V gene data show CDR1 as SQVTM and CDR2 as ANQGSEA. CDR3 DNA: TGCAGCGTTGCGACAGGCCTTGATTCACCCCTCCACTTT. Protein product: CSVATGLDSPLHF.

V gene TRBV5-4 combines with J gene TRBJ1-1; D is perhaps TRBD1 (6 bases). Germline V gene sequence: CDR1 SGHNT, CDR2 YYREEE (reference sequence). The V end lost 2 bases, the J end lost 0 bases, and 17 bases lay between the germline ends. The CDR3 is 17 amino acids. The CDR3 coding sequence is TGTGCCAGCAGCTTAACAGGGATATTTGGAATGAACACTGAAGCTTTCTTT. It is translated as CASSLTGIFGMNTEAFF. Complete variable domain (other parts from reference TRBV5-4 and TRBJ1-1): ETGVTQSPTHLIKTRGQQVTLRCSSQSGHNTVSWYQQALGQGPQFIFQYYREEENGRGNFPPRFSGLQFPNYSSELNVNALELDDSALYLCASSLTGIFGMNTEAFFGQGTRLTVV.

The chain couples TRBV6-1 to TRBJ2-5; 7 bases are a match to TRBD1. The CDR3 is 13 residues long. The germline gives CDR1 MNHNS, CDR2 SASEGT. V gave up 8 bases and J gave up 5 bases; unmatched junction bases: 8. The CDR3 spells CASLTGIFETQYF. The CDR3 nucleotides are TGTGCCAGCTTGACAGGGATATTTGAGACCCAGTACTTC.

The chain links TRBV7-6 to TRBJ2-5; the D gene is possibly TRBD2 (7 bases). CDR1 is SGHVS, CDR2 FNYEAQ, per germline. Trimming pared 0 bases from V and 2 bases from J, leaving 10 bases between. This CDR3 is 15 amino acids long. CDR3 in DNA: TGTGCCAGCAGCTTAGCGGGGGGGCGTCAAGAGACCCAGTACTTC. Its protein product is CASSLAGGRQETQYF.

V usage is TRBV28 and J usage is TRBJ1-1; D unclear. V lost 7 bases and J 4 bases, leaving 7 bases between the germline ends. The CDR3 has 11 amino acids. The V gene's germline CDR1 is MDHEN and CDR2 SYDVKM. CDR3 DNA sequence: TGTGCCAGCATACGGGGCACTGAAGCTTTCTTT. Its protein product is CASIRGTEAFF.

The genes are TRBV5-4 and TRBJ2-7; D is undetermined. In germline, CDR1 is SGHNT, CDR2 YYREEE (reference sequence). This CDR3 is 15 amino acids long. With 0 bases removed from V and 3 bases from J, the gap between germline ends came to 13 bases. CDR3 region: CASSLAAETFYEQYF. The CDR3 DNA follows: TGTGCCAGCAGCTTGGCGGCGGAAACTTTCTACGAGCAGTACTTC. Full variable domain (outside the CDR3, taken from reference TRBV5-4 and TRBJ2-7): ETGVTQSPTHLIKTRGQQVTLRCSSQSGHNTVSWYQQALGQGPQFIFQYYREEENGRGNFPPRFSGLQFPNYSSELNVNALELDDSALYLCASSLAAETFYEQYFGPGTRLTVT.

The rearrangement uses TRBV5-4 and TRBJ2-7; the D gene is possibly TRBD1 (6 bases). The CDR3 spans 13 residues. V lost 7 bases, J lost 7 bases, and 18 bases lay in between. CDR1 and CDR2 from the germline V gene are SGHNT and YYREEE (reference sequence). The CDR3 loop reads CASDDRTSGEQYF. The CDR3, as DNA: TGTGCCAGCGACGACAGGACCTCGGGAGAGCAGTACTTC.

This sequence joins TRBV7-2 and TRBJ2-3; weak D call: TRBD2 (7 bases). CDR3 length: 17 residues. V shed 1 base and J shed 2 bases, with 16 bases lying between them. CDR1 SGHTA and CDR2 FQGNSA come from the germline V gene. The CDR3 coding sequence is TGTGCCAGCAGCTTAGGGGTGGGGGGGGCACCCACAGATACGCAGTATTTT. It translates to CASSLGVGGAPTDTQYF.

This clone was observed once. This sequence joins TRBV5-6 and TRBJ2-7, with 7 bases fitting TRBD1. In germline, CDR1 is SGHDT, CDR2 YYEEEE. The ends lost 0 bases at V and 2 bases at J; junction bases unmatched: 2. The CDR3 spans 14 residues. The CDR3: CASSLGTGTYEQYF. CDR3 DNA: TGTGCCAGCAGCTTGGGGACAGGAACCTACGAGCAGTACTTC.

This clone has a single count. The V call is TRBV28, the J call TRBJ2-7; perhaps TRBD1 as D (5 bases). Trimming left V 5 bases short and J 0 bases short, with 11 bases between. CDR1 and CDR2 from the germline V gene are MDHEN and SYDVKM. CDR3 length: 14 amino acids. CDR3 in DNA: TGTGCCAGCAGTGACAGTGCCCCCTCCTACGAGCAGTACTTC. It is translated as CASSDSAPSYEQYF.

The rearrangement links TRBV18 to TRBJ2-2; 7 positions agree with TRBD1. CDR3 size: 16 residues. From germline, CDR1 is KGHSH and CDR2 LQKENI. Unmatched junction bases numbered 7, after V lost 2 bases and J lost 4 bases. The CDR3 coding sequence is TGTGCCAGCTCACCAGTACAGGGGAGTTCCACCGGGGAGCTGTTTTTT. Protein: CASSPVQGSSTGELFF.

This chain links TRBV14 with TRBJ1-2, with D perhaps matching TRBD1 (6 bases). The CDR3 is 14 amino acids. Germline V lookup: CDR1 SGHDN, CDR2 FVKESK. V was cut by 0 bases and J by 5 bases, with 10 bases left in between. CDR3 sequence reads: CASSQDEGEYGYTF. CDR3 sequence (DNA): TGTGCCAGCAGCCAAGATGAGGGGGAATATGGCTACACCTTC.

This clone was recorded once. The J gene is TRBJ2-1, the V gene TRBV6-5, with 7 nucleotides matching TRBD1. J was trimmed by 6 bases and V by 0 bases; bases with no gene match: 8. This CDR3 region has 16 residues. Looked up from germline, CDR1 is MNHEY and CDR2 is SVGAGI. For the CDR3, the DNA is TGTGCCAGCAGTTACTCGACAGGGCCACAGTTCAATGAGCAGTTCTTC. Its protein is CASSYSTGPQFNEQFF.

The chain links TRBV9 to TRBJ2-7; D not resolved. The CDR3 is 16 amino acids. Trimming cost V 1 base and J 1 base, with 15 bases left between them. Germline V gives CDR1 SGDLS, CDR2 YYNGEE. CDR3 amino acids: CASSVRPWAGSYEQYF. CDR3 DNA sequence: TGTGCCAGCAGCGTACGTCCTTGGGCAGGATCCTACGAGCAGTACTTC.

This rearrangement joins TRBV19 to TRBJ2-7; possibly TRBD2 for D (5 bases). Germline CDR1 and CDR2: LNHDA and SQIVND (reference sequence). Trimming pared 6 bases from V and 5 bases from J, leaving 20 bases between. The length of the CDR3 is 15 residues. For the CDR3, the DNA is TGTGCCAGTAGCCGCGAGGGCAGCCTATTCAACGAGCAGTACTTC. As protein: CASSREGSLFNEQYF.